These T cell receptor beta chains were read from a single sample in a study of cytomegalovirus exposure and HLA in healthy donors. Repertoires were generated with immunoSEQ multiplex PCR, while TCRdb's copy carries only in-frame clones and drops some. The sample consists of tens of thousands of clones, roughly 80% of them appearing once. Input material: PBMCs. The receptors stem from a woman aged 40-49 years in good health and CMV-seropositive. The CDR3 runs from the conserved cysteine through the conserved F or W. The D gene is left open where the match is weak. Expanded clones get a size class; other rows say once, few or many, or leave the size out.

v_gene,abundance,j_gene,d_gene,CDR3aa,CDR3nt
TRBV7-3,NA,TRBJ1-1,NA,CASSVRGNTEAFF,TGTGCCAGCAGCGTTAGGGGGAACACTGAAGCTTTCTTT
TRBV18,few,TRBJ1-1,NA,CASSPDSLLGNTEAFF,TGTGCCAGCTCACCGGACAGCCTACTTGGGAACACTGAAGCTTTCTTT
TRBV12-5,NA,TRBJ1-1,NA,CASGLTGIAEAFF,TGTGCTAGTGGTCTTACAGGGATCGCTGAAGCTTTCTTT
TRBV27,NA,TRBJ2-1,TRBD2,CASSSRLAGAYNEQFF,TGTGCCAGCAGTTCGCGGTTAGCGGGGGCATACAATGAGCAGTTCTTC
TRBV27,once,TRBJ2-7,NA,CASSLLTGPYEQYF,TGTGCCAGCAGTTTACTTACAGGCCCCTACGAGCAGTACTTC
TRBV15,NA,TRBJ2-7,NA,CATSRDWGQSYEQYF,TGTGCCACCAGCAGAGACTGGGGACAATCCTACGAGCAGTACTTC
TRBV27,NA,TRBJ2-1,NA,CASRRRDSSVPEQFF,TGTGCCAGCCGGCGAAGGGACTCTTCTGTGCCTGAGCAGTTCTTC
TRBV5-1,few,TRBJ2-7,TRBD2,CASSLEVAGGTTYEQYF,TGCGCCAGCAGCTTGGAGGTAGCGGGGGGAACAACCTACGAGCAGTACTTC
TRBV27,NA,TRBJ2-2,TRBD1,CASSSNRGTGELFF,TGTGCCAGCAGTTCGAACAGGGGCACCGGGGAGCTGTTTTTT
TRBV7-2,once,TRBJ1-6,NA,CASSLVRTTSLGHSPLHF,TGTGCCAGCAGCTTAGTTAGGACAACCTCGCTTGGGCATTCACCCCTCCACTTT
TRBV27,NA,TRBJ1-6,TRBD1,CAGSLSGTGNSPLHF,TGTGCCGGCAGTTTATCGGGGACAGGGAATTCACCCCTCCACTTT
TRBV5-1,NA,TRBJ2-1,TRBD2,CASSLSLGGRAGVDEQFF,TGCGCCAGCTCCCTTAGTCTGGGCGGGAGGGCCGGAGTTGATGAGCAGTTCTTC
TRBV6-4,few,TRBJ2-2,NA,CASSADSSNTGELFF,TGTGCCAGCAGTGCGGACAGTTCGAACACCGGGGAGCTGTTTTTT
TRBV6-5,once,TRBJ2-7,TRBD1,CASSYFQGQGLHF,TGTGCCAGCAGTTACTTCCAGGGACAGGGGCTCCACTTC
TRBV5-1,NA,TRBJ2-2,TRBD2,CASSLVVAGGTGELFF,TGCGCCAGCAGCTTGGTGGTAGCGGGAGGAACCGGGGAGCTGTTTTTT
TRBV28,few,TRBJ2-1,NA,CASKNHGGYNEQFF,TGTGCCAGCAAAAACCACGGAGGCTACAATGAGCAGTTCTTC
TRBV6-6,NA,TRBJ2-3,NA,CASSYSIVGTDTQYF,TGTGCCAGCAGTTACTCGATCGTCGGGACAGATACGCAGTATTTT
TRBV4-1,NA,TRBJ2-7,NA,CASSQDGTIYEQYF,TGCGCCAGCAGCCAAGATGGCACAATCTACGAGCAGTACTTC
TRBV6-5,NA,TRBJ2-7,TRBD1,CASSLGTGLAFEQYF,TGTGCCAGCAGTCTCGGGACAGGGTTGGCCTTCGAGCAGTACTTC
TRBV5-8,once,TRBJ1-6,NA,CASSLWQGYNSPLHF,TGTGCCAGCAGCTTGTGGCAGGGCTATAATTCACCCCTCCACTTT
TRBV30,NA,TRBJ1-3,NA,CAWSVLTGNTIYF,TGTGCCTGGAGCGTCCTTACAGGAAACACCATATATTTT
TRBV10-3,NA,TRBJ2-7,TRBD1,CAISGPGQGSSYEQYF,TGTGCCATCAGCGGTCCGGGACAGGGGTCATCCTACGAGCAGTACTTC
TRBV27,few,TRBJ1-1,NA,CASSGRSNTEAFF,TGTGCCAGCAGTGGCAGGTCGAACACTGAAGCTTTCTTT
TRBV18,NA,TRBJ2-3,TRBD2,CASSGTSGPDTQYF,TGTGCCAGCTCCGGGACTAGCGGACCAGATACGCAGTATTTT
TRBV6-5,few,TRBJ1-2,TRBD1,CASTQTGNYGYTF,TGTGCCAGCACCCAGACAGGGAACTATGGCTACACCTTC
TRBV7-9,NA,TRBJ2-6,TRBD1,CASSFSTNRGPGGANVLTF,TGTGCCAGCAGCTTTTCCACCAACAGGGGCCCTGGGGGGGCCAACGTCCTGACTTTC
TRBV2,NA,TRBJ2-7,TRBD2,CASRELAASYEQYF,TGTGCCAGCAGGGAACTAGCGGCCTCCTACGAGCAGTACTTC
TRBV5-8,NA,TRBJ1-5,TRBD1,CASSPQGAESNQPQHF,TGTGCCAGCAGCCCACAGGGGGCTGAGAGCAATCAGCCCCAGCATTTT
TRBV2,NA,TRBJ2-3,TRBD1,CASSDRDRRSYTQYF,TGTGCCAGCAGTGACCGGGACAGGCGAAGCTATACGCAGTATTTT
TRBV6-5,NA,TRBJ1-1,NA,CASSYSGGTAFF,TGTGCCAGCAGTTACTCGGGGGGGACCGCTTTCTTT
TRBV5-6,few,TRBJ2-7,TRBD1,CASSLPWTGYSEQYF,TGTGCCAGCAGCTTGCCTTGGACAGGGTATTCCGAGCAGTACTTC
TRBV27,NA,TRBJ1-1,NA,CASRYSRGNTEAFF,TGTGCCAGCAGATACTCCAGAGGGAACACTGAAGCTTTCTTT
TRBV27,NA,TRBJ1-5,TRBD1,CASSSGQAGNQPQHF,TGTGCCAGCAGTTCGGGACAGGCGGGCAATCAGCCCCAGCATTTT
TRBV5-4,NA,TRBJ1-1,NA,CASSPGHPNTEAFF,TGTGCCAGCTCCCCCGGACACCCGAACACTGAAGCTTTCTTT
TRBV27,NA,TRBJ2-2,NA,CASSPLAGRGGELFF,TGTGCCAGCAGTCCTTTGGCGGGAAGGGGCGGGGAGCTGTTTTTT
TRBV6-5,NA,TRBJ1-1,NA,CASSYSSTVTEAFF,TGTGCCAGCAGTTACTCTTCGACAGTCACTGAAGCTTTCTTT
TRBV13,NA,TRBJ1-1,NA,CASSLGVGGTEAFF,TGTGCCAGCAGCTTAGGCGTTGGGGGGACTGAAGCTTTCTTT
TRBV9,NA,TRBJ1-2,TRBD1,CASSVARDRLLFGYGYTF,TGTGCCAGCAGCGTAGCGAGGGACAGGTTGTTATTTGGCTATGGCTACACCTTC
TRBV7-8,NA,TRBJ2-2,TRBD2,CASSPRGSGAPGELFF,TGTGCCAGCAGCCCCCGGGGTAGCGGGGCCCCCGGGGAGCTGTTTTTT
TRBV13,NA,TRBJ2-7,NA,CASSPTDQYEQYF,TGTGCCAGCAGCCCCACAGACCAATACGAGCAGTACTTC
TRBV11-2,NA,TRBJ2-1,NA,CASSLEAGAPGEQFF,TGTGCCAGCAGCTTAGAGGCGGGGGCACCTGGTGAGCAGTTCTTC
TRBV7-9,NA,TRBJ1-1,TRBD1,CASSPSGGYMNTEAFF,TGTGCCAGCAGCCCTTCAGGGGGATACATGAACACTGAAGCTTTCTTT
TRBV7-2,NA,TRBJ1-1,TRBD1,CASSITGGMNTEAFF,TGTGCCAGCAGCATTACAGGGGGGATGAACACTGAAGCTTTCTTT
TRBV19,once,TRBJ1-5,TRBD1,CASRTTGAGNQPQHF,TGTGCCAGTAGAACTACAGGGGCCGGCAATCAGCCCCAGCATTTT
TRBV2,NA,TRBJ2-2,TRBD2,CAPGLAGDDGELFF,TGTGCCCCGGGGCTAGCGGGAGATGACGGGGAGCTGTTTTTT
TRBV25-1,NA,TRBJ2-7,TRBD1,CASSPPGQSSYEQYF,TGTGCCAGCAGTCCTCCGGGACAGTCCTCCTACGAGCAGTACTTC
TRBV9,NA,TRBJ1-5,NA,CASSRGAGWNQPQHF,TGTGCCAGCAGCCGTGGGGCAGGGTGGAATCAGCCCCAGCATTTT
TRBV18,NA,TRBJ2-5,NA,CASSPSGGQTETQYF,TGTGCCAGCTCACCGTCTGGCGGACAGACGGAGACCCAGTACTTC
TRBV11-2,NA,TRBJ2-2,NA,CASSSRKELFF,TGTGCCAGCAGCTCGCGAAAGGAGCTGTTTTTT
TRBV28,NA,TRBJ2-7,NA,CASIRRGGYEQYF,TGTGCCAGCATCAGGAGGGGTGGGTACGAGCAGTACTTC
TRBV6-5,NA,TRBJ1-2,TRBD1,CASIPGQGGYGYTF,TGTGCCAGCATTCCCGGACAGGGCGGCTATGGCTACACCTTC
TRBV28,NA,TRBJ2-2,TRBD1,CASSVQGAAGELFF,TGTGCCAGCAGCGTACAGGGGGCGGCCGGGGAGCTGTTTTTT
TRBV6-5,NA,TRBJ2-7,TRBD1,CASFGDRASYEQYF,TGTGCCAGCTTTGGGGACAGGGCAAGCTACGAGCAGTACTTC